These 5 T cell receptor beta chains were sequenced from one sample in a study of cytomegalovirus exposure and HLA in healthy donors. PCR used 60 Vbeta primers and 13 Jbeta primers. The method was immunoSEQ multiplex PCR; TCRdb's version includes in-frame clones alone and lacks a portion of them. Found here are about 160,000 clones, about 79% of them singletons; the top ten hold approximately 6.5%. Sequenced sample: PBMCs. The receptors come from a man aged 50-59 years in good health and CMV-seropositive.

The CDR3 is CASSQSDRNTEAFF. The CDR3 DNA sequence: TGTGCCAGCAGCCAGTCGGACAGGAACACTGAAGCTTTCTTT. The V gene is TRBV4-2, the J gene TRBJ1-1; a weak D match, TRBD1 (6 bases). V dropped 3 bases and J dropped 1 base, with 9 bases sitting between them. The CDR3 runs 14 residues. Germline V gene sequence: CDR1 LGHNA, CDR2 YNFKEQ.

V and J are TRBV15 and TRBJ2-1; 7 bases line up with TRBD1. V lost 2 bases, J lost 6 bases, and 7 bases stayed unmatched. Per germline, CDR1 LNHNV and CDR2 YYDKDF (reference sequence). The CDR3 is made up of 15 amino acids. Written as DNA, the CDR3 is TGTGCCACCAGCAGAAACAGGGGATCGAGCAATGAGCAGTTCTTC. This gives the protein CATSRNRGSSNEQFF.

The V call is TRBV7-8, the J call TRBJ1-5; 7 bases are shared with TRBD1. V lost 6 bases to trimming and J lost 1 base; unmatched junction nucleotides: 6. CDR1 and CDR2 (germline): SGHVS, FQNEAQ. The CDR3 covers 15 residues. CDR3: CASRRGQSSNQPQHF. The CDR3 bases are TGTGCCAGCAGAAGGGGACAGTCGAGCAATCAGCCCCAGCATTTT. Looking up the rest from reference TRBV7-8 and TRBJ1-5 gives the full variable domain: GAGVSQSPRYKVAKRGQDVALRCDPISGHVSLFWYQQALGQGPEFLTYFQNEAQLDKSGLPSDRFFAERPEGSVSTLKIQRTQQEDSAVYLCASRRGQSSNQPQHFGDGTRLSIL.

This chain joins TRBV7-9 and TRBJ2-2; 8 bases are shared with TRBD1. Germline loops: CDR1 SEHNR, CDR2 FQNEAQ (reference sequence). The CDR3 is 17 amino acids. J gave up 1 base and V 4 bases, and 8 bases lay outside the gene matches. CDR3 loop: CASSSNQGALNTGELFF. The CDR3 DNA is TGTGCCAGCAGCTCAAACCAGGGGGCGTTGAACACCGGGGAGCTGTTTTTT.

The table lists this clone with a few counts. The V gene is TRBV7-8, the J gene TRBJ1-5, with D tentatively TRBD1 (5 bases). The length of the CDR3 is 15 residues. Germline lookup yields CDR1 SGHVS and CDR2 FQNEAQ. Trimming cost V 0 bases and J 2 bases, with 8 bases left between them. The CDR3 here is CASSLAGGGNQPQHF. DNA of the CDR3: TGTGCCAGCAGCTTAGCCGGGGGGGGCAATCAGCCCCAGCATTTT.